The 9 T cell receptor beta chains given below trace back to one sample, sequenced in a study of T cell responses to AZD1222 COVID-19 vaccine. Profiling relied on immunoSEQ multiplex PCR, and the TCRdb table lists in-frame clones only, not all of them. The sample has about 120,000 clones, 70% to 90% seen once; the top ten hold under 3.5%. Sequenced material: peripheral blood, taken on day 0 of AZD1222 vaccination. These receptor sequences come from an adult in good health.

This clone was detected once. The chain links TRBV18 to TRBJ1-1; a weak D match, TRBD1 (5 bases). V gave up 5 bases and J gave up 1 base, with 11 bases separating them. Germline-derived CDR1 and CDR2 are KGHSH and LQKENI. The CDR3 extends over 14 amino acids. The CDR3 nucleotides are TGTGCCAGCTCATCGGGACTCAGGAACACTGAAGCTTTCTTT. The encoded protein is CASSSGLRNTEAFF. The complete variable domain, with remaining parts taken from reference TRBV18 and TRBJ1-1, reads NAGVMQNPRHLVRRRGQEARLRCSPMKGHSHVYWYRQLPEEGLKFMVYLQKENIIDESGMPKERFSAEFPKEGPSILRIQQVVRGDSAAYFCASSSGLRNTEAFFGQGTRLTVV.

This chain uses TRBV2 with TRBJ2-1; no clear D gene. Per germline, CDR1 SNHLY and CDR2 FYNNEI. V gave up 5 bases and J gave up 5 bases, with 10 bases separating them. The CDR3 is 13 residues long. The CDR3 here is CASSQGMNNEQFF. The CDR3 DNA is TGTGCCAGCAGTCAAGGGATGAACAATGAGCAGTTCTTC.

The rearrangement joins TRBV7-2 to TRBJ1-6; D gene unclear. Trimming shortened V by 0 bases and J by 0 bases, and 6 bases separated the two germline ends. The V gene's germline CDR1 is SGHTA and CDR2 FQGNSA. The CDR3 is made up of 16 amino acids. CDR3 nucleotide sequence: TGTGCCAGCAGCTTAGCGGCAGCCTCCTATAATTCACCCCTCCACTTT. It codes for CASSLAAASYNSPLHF.

J is TRBJ1-1 and V is TRBV5-1; tentative D call: TRBD1 (5 bases). Trimming left V 0 bases short and J 3 bases short, with 9 bases between. The germline V gene has CDR1 SGHRS and CDR2 YFSETQ. This CDR3 is built from 14 residues. The chain's CDR3 is CASSLEGADTEAFF. In DNA form, the CDR3 reads TGCGCCAGCAGCTTGGAAGGGGCAGACACTGAAGCTTTCTTT.

This clone occurred a few times. The V and J genes are TRBV29-1 and TRBJ2-1, with TRBD2 as a possible D gene (5 bases). The V gene lost 4 bases and the J gene lost 0 bases, with 7 bases spanning the gap. The CDR3 covers 13 residues. Germline-derived CDR1 and CDR2 are SQVTM and ANQGSEA. CDR3 sequence (DNA): TGCAGCGTTGTTGGGAGCTCCTACAATGAGCAGTTCTTC. This gives the protein CSVVGSSYNEQFF.

This chain joins TRBV19 and TRBJ2-7; TRBD1 matches at 10 bases. J gave up 5 bases and V 1 base, and 5 bases lay outside the gene matches. This CDR3 has 15 residues. Germline assignment: CDR1 LNHDA and CDR2 SQIVND (reference sequence). DNA of the CDR3: TGTGCCAGTAGTATAGCCGGGACAGGGGTCCACGAGCAGTACTTC. It encodes CASSIAGTGVHEQYF.

The V and J genes are TRBV9 and TRBJ1-2; 8 nucleotides agree with TRBD1. CDR1 SGDLS and CDR2 YYNGEE come from the germline V gene. The V segment lost 3 bases and the J segment 4 bases; nucleotides outside the gene matches: 2. The length of the CDR3 is 13 residues. The CDR3 nucleotides read TGTGCCAGCAGCGCCACAGGGGGCTATGGCTACACCTTC. It yields the protein CASSATGGYGYTF. Full variable domain (remainder filled in from reference TRBV9 and TRBJ1-2): DSGVTQTPKHLITATGQRVTLRCSPRSGDLSVYWYQQSLDQGLQFLIQYYNGEERAKGNILERFSAQQFPDLHSELNLSSLELGDSALYFCASSATGGYGYTFGSGTRLTVV.

The rearrangement joins TRBV6-2 or TRBV6-3 to TRBJ2-5; D perhaps matches TRBD1 (6 bases). This CDR3 has 13 residues. CDR1 and CDR2 from the germline V gene are MNHEY and SVGEGT. The V and J ends lost 6 bases and 3 bases respectively, with 11 bases between them. The CDR3 nucleotides are TGTGCCAGCAGCGACACAGGGAAAGAGACCCAGTACTTC. Translated, it gives CASSDTGKETQYF.

Only a few counts were recorded for this clone. The rearrangement links TRBV10-3 to TRBJ1-1; D perhaps matches TRBD1 (5 bases). The V gene's germline CDR1 is ENHRY and CDR2 SYGVKD. The germline V and J ends were trimmed by 2 bases and 6 bases, with 7 bases remaining between them. The CDR3 consists of 12 residues. The CDR3 DNA is TGTGCCATCAGTGAGCAGGGTGCTGAAGCTTTCTTT. Translated, it gives CAISEQGAEAFF.